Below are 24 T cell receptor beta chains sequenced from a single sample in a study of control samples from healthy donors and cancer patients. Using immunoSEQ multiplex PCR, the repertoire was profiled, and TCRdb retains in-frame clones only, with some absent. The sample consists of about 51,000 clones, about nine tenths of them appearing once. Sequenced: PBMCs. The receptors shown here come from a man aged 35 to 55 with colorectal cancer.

The CDR3 protein is CASSVAGTVATGELFF. The CDR3 nucleotides are TGTGCCAGCAGCGTCGCCGGGACAGTCGCCACCGGGGAGCTGTTTTTT. The chain joins TRBV9 to TRBJ2-2; 7 bases are shared with TRBD1. The CDR3 loop spans 16 amino acids. J was trimmed by 4 bases and V by 2 bases; bases with no gene match: 8. Germline CDR1 SGDLS, CDR2 YYNGEE. Together with reference TRBV9 and TRBJ2-2, the CDR3 gives the full variable domain: DSGVTQTPKHLITATGQRVTLRCSPRSGDLSVYWYQQSLDQGLQFLIQYYNGEERAKGNILERFSAQQFPDLHSELNLSSLELGDSALYFCASSVAGTVATGELFFGEGSRLTVL.

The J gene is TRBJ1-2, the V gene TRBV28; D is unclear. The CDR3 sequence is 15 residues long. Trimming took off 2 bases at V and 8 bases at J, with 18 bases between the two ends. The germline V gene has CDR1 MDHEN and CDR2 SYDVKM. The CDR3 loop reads CASSLPKGGFLGYTF. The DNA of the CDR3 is TGTGCCAGCAGTTTACCTAAAGGAGGGTTTCTGGGCTACACCTTC.

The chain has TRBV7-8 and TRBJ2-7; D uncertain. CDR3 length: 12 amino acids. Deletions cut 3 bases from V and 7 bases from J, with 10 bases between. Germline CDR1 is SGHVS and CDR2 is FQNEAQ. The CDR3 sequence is CASSLSETEQYF. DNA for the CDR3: TGTGCCAGCAGCTTGTCCGAAACGGAGCAGTACTTC.

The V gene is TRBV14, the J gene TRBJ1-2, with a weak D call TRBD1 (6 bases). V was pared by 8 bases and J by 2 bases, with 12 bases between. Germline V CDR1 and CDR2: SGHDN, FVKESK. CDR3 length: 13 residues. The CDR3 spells CASSAGANYGYTF. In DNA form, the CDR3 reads TGTGCCAGCTCGGCGGGGGCGAACTATGGCTACACCTTC.

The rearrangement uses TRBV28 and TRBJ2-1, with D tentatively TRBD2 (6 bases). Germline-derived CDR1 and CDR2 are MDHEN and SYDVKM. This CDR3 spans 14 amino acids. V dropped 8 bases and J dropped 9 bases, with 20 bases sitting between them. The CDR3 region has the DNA TGTGCCAGCTTCGAGGGAGGTCGGTCAGTTGAGCAGTTCTTC. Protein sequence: CASFEGGRSVEQFF.

The CDR3 is CAWARDYHNEQFF. The CDR3 nucleotides read TGTGCCTGGGCCCGCGACTACCACAATGAGCAGTTCTTC. The J gene is TRBJ2-1, the V gene TRBV30; D may be TRBD2 (5 bases). The V end was cut by 5 bases, the J end by 5 bases, with 13 bases between. The CDR3 loop spans 13 amino acids. Germline V gene data show CDR1 as GTSNPN and CDR2 as SVGIG (reference sequence). Supplemented by reference TRBV30 and TRBJ2-1, the full variable domain reads SQTIHQWPATLVQPVGSPLSLECTVEGTSNPNLYWYRQAAGRGLQLLFYSVGIGQISSEVPQNLSASRPQDRQFILSSKKLLLSDSGFYLCAWARDYHNEQFFGPGTRLTVL.

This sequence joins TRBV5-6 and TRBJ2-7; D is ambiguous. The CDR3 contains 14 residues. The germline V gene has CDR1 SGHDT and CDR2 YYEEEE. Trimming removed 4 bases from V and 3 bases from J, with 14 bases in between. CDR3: CASSPGPLGYEQYF. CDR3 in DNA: TGTGCCAGCAGCCCCGGACCGCTAGGCTACGAGCAGTACTTC. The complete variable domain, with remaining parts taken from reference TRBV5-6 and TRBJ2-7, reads DAGVTQSPTHLIKTRGQQVTLRCSPKSGHDTVSWYQQALGQGPQFIFQYYEEEERQRGNFPDRFSGHQFPNYSSELNVNALLLGDSALYLCASSPGPLGYEQYFGPGTRLTVT.

DNA for the CDR3: TGTGCCAGCAGCGTAGAAGGTCAGAACACAGATACGCAGTATTTT. Translated: CASSVEGQNTDTQYF. The chain uses TRBV9 and TRBJ2-3; unclear D gene. V gave up 0 bases and J gave up 2 bases, with 10 bases separating them. The CDR3 consists of 15 residues. Germline CDR1 is SGDLS and CDR2 is YYNGEE.

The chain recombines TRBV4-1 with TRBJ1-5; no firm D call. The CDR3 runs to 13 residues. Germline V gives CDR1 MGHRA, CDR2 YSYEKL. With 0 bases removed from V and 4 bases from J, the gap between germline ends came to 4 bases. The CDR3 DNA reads TGCGCCAGCAGCCAAGATAGAAATCAGCCCCAGCATTTT. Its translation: CASSQDRNQPQHF.

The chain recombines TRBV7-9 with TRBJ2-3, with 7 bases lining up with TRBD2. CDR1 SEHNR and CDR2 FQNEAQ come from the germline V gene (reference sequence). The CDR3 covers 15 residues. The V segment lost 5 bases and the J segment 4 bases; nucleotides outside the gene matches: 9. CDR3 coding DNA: TGTGCCAGCAGCCCATTTGCGGGAGTGGCAGATACGCAGTATTTT. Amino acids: CASSPFAGVADTQYF.

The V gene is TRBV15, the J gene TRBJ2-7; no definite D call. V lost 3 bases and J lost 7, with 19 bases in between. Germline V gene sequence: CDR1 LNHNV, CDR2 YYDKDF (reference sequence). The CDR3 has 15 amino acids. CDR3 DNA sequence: TGTGCCACCAGCAGGGAAATGATGTCCTACGGGGAGCAGTACTTC. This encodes CATSREMMSYGEQYF. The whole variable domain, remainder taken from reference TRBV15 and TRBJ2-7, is DAMVIQNPRYQVTQFGKPVTLSCSQTLNHNVMYWYQQKSSQAPKLLFHYYDKDFNNEADTPDNFQSRRPNTSFCFLDIRSPGLGDTAMYLCATSREMMSYGEQYFGPGTRLTVT.

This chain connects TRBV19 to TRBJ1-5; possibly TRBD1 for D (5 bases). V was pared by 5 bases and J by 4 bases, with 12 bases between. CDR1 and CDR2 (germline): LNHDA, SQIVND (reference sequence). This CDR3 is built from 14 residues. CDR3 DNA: TGTGCCAGTAGTCCCGGGACGGATAATCAGCCCCAGCATTTT. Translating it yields CASSPGTDNQPQHF.

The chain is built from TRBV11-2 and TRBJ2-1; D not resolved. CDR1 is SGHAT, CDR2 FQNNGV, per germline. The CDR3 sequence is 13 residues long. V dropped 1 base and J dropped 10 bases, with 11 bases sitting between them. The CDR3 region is CASSLVLGWEQFF. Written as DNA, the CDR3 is TGTGCCAGCAGCTTAGTTCTTGGATGGGAGCAGTTCTTC.

CDR3 DNA sequence: TGCGCCAGCAGCCCTATCAGGGGTGCGGCTGGCACCGGGGAGCTGTTTTTT. This codes for CASSPIRGAAGTGELFF. J is TRBJ2-2 and V is TRBV5-1; TRBD1 is a possible D gene (6 bases). Germline CDR1 SGHRS, CDR2 YFSETQ. The CDR3 is 17 residues long. V lost 4 bases and J 4 bases, leaving 20 bases between the germline ends.

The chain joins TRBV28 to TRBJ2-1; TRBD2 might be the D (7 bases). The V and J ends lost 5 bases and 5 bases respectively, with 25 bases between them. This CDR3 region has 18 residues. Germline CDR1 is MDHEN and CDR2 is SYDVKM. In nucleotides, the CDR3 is TGTGCCAGCAGTCCCTTTTCGGGGGGCCCGAGGGGAGACAATGAGCAGTTCTTC. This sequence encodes CASSPFSGGPRGDNEQFF.

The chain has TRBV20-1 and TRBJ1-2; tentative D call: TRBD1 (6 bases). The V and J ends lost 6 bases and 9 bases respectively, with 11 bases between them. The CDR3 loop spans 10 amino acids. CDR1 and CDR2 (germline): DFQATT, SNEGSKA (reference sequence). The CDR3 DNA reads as TGCAGTGCCCAGGGGAACAGCTACACCTTC. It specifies CSAQGNSYTF.

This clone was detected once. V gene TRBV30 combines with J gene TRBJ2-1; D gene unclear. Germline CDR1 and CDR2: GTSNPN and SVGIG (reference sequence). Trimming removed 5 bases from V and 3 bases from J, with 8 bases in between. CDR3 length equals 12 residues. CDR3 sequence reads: CAWQANYNEQFF. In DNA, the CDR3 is TGTGCCTGGCAAGCGAACTACAATGAGCAGTTCTTC.

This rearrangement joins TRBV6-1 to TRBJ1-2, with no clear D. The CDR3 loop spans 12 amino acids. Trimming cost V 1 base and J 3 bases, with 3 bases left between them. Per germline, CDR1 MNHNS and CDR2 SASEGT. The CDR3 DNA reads TGTGCCAGCAGTGAAGGGGACTATGGCTACACCTTC. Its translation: CASSEGDYGYTF.

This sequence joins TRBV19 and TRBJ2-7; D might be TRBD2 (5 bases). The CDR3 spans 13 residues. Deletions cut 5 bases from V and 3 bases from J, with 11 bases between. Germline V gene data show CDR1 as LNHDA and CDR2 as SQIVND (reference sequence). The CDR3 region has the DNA TGTGCCAGTAGTTCGGGAAGTGGCTACGAGCAGTACTTC. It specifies CASSSGSGYEQYF.

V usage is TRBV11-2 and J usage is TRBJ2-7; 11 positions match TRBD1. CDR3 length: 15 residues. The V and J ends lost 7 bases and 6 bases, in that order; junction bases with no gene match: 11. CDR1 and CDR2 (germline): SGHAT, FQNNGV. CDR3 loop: CASTPGQGARREQYF. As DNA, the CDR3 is TGTGCCAGCACCCCCGGACAGGGGGCGCGGCGCGAGCAGTACTTC.

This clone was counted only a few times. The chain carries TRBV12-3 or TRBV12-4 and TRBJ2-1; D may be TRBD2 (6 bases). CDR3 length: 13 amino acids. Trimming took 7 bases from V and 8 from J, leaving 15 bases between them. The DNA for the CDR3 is TGTGCCAGCACCTTACTAGCCGCCCATGAGCAGTTCTTC. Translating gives CASTLLAAHEQFF.

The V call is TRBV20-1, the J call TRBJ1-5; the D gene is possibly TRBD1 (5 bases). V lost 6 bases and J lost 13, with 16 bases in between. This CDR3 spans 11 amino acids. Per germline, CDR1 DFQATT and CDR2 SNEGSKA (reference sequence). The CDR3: CSATRGTPQHF. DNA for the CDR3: TGCAGTGCGACCCGTGGGACCCCGCAGCATTTT.

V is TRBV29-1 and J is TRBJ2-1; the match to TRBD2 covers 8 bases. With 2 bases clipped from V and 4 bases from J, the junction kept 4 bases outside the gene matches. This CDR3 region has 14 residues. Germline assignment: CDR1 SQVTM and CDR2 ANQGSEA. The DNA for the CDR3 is TGCAGCGTTGAAAGGGGACTAGATTACAATGAGCAGTTCTTC. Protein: CSVERGLDYNEQFF.

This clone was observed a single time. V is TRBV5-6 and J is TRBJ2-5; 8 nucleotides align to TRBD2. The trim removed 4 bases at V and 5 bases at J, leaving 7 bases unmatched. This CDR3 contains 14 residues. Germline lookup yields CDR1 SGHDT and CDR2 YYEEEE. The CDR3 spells CASSLLAELETQYF. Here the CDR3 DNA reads TGTGCCAGCAGCCTACTAGCGGAACTGGAGACCCAGTACTTC. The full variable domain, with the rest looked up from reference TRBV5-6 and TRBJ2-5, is DAGVTQSPTHLIKTRGQQVTLRCSPKSGHDTVSWYQQALGQGPQFIFQYYEEEERQRGNFPDRFSGHQFPNYSSELNVNALLLGDSALYLCASSLLAELETQYFGPGTRLLVL.